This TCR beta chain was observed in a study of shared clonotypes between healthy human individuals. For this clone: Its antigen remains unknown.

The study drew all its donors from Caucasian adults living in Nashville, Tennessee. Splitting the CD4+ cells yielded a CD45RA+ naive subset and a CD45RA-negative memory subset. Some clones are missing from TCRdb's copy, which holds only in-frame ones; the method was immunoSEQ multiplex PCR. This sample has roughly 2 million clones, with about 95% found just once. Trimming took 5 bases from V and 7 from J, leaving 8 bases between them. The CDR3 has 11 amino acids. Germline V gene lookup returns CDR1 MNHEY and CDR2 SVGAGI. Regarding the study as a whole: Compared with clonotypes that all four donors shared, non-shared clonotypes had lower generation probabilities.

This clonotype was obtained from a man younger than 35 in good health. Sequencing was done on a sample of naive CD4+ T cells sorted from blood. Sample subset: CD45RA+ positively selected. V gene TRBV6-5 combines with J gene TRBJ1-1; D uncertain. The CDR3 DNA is TGTGCCAGCAGTGCAGGCTATGAAGCTTTCTTT. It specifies CASSAGYEAFF.